This section outlines one T cell receptor beta chain sequence together with its context. The data originate from a study of T cell changes during pregnancy in multiple sclerosis. The protocol was immunoSEQ multiplex PCR, while the TCRdb copy is restricted to in-frame clones and leaves out a portion. In the table there are tens of thousands of clones, more than 85% of which are singletons. Per germline, CDR1 GTSNPN and CDR2 SVGIG (reference sequence). The V end lost 3 bases, the J end lost 7 bases, and 19 bases lay between the germline ends. The CDR3 is 15 amino acids. Source: peripheral blood, taken in the first trimester of pregnancy. The sequence was obtained from a female donor in good health, enrolled as a control in a pregnancy study. The chain joins TRBV30 to TRBJ2-1; D may be TRBD2 (6 bases). CDR3 region: CAWRDYREIYNEQFF. CDR3 bases: TGTGCCTGGAGAGACTACCGGGAGATTTATAATGAGCAGTTCTTC.